Following are 17 T cell receptor beta chains from one sample sequenced in a study of Graves' ophthalmopathy and Graves' hyperthyroidism. Amplified TCR beta CDR3 regions were obtained using RNA transcripts as template. First-round RT-PCR used HTBI primers; second-round multiplex PCR followed. Via MiXCR, TCRdb re-called the multiplex PCR reads, giving one row per CDR3 protein. This sample has over a million distinct CDR3 sequences, with about 40% found just once. The specimen was peripheral blood or thyroid tissue (not recorded which). All receptors derive from an adult man with Graves' hyperthyroidism.

The CDR3 region is CASSAPQSLTQTRWTQYF. The CDR3 region has the DNA TGTGCCAGCAGTGCCCCCCAATCCTTGACCCAAACTCGGTGGACCCAGTACTTC. The chain carries TRBV28 and TRBJ2-5, with D unresolved. The V end lost 5 bases, the J end lost 7 bases, and 29 bases lay between the germline ends. Germline CDR1 MDHEN, CDR2 SYDVKM. This CDR3 is built from 18 residues.

This chain joins TRBV6-6 and TRBJ1-4, with 7 nucleotides matching TRBD1. Germline V gene lookup returns CDR1 MNHNY and CDR2 SVGAGI (reference sequence). The CDR3 totals 13 residues. The V gene end was trimmed by 9 bases and the J gene end by 8 bases; junction bases not matched to a gene: 9. The CDR3 region is CASRTGIGEKLFF. Written as DNA, the CDR3 is TGTGCCAGTCGGACAGGAATAGGCGAAAAACTGTTTTTT.

The sample holds many counts of this clonotype. This rearrangement joins TRBV20-1 to TRBJ2-7; 14 positions agree with TRBD2. Unmatched junction bases numbered 1, after V lost 3 bases and J lost 0 bases. The germline V gene has CDR1 DFQATT and CDR2 SNEGSKA (reference sequence). CDR3 length: 15 amino acids. The CDR3 reads CSASGTSGSSYEQYF. CDR3 coding DNA: TGCAGTGCTAGTGGGACTAGCGGGAGCTCCTACGAGCAGTACTTC.

This clonotype occurred once. The rearrangement links TRBV6-5 to TRBJ2-7; 11 bases are shared with TRBD2. CDR3 length: 18 amino acids. From germline, CDR1 is MNHEY and CDR2 SVGAGI. Germline trimming cut 6 bases from V and 0 bases from J; bases unmatched to any gene: 13. CDR3 in amino acids: CASRPTRLAGSDSYEQYF. In nucleotides, the CDR3 is TGTGCCAGCAGACCAACACGACTAGCGGGAAGTGACTCCTACGAGCAGTACTTC.

This clonotype was seen a single time. The chain couples TRBV5-1 to TRBJ1-5, with D tentatively TRBD1 (5 bases). Trimming removed 7 bases from V and 5 bases from J, with 10 bases in between. Germline CDR1 is SGHRS and CDR2 is YFSETQ. The CDR3 has 12 residues. Here the CDR3 DNA reads TGCGCCAGCGGGACCGACGATCAGCCCCAGCATTTT. Its translation is CASGTDDQPQHF.

At least ten counts were recorded for this clonotype. This chain uses TRBV20-1 with TRBJ1-5; TRBD1 aligns across 9 bases. The CDR3 spans 16 residues. Trimming cost V 0 bases and J 5 bases; bases outside gene matches: 8. Germline V lookup: CDR1 DFQATT, CDR2 SNEGSKA (reference sequence). CDR3 sequence (DNA): TGCAGTGCTAGAGACCCCGGGACAGGGTACGATCAGCCCCAGCATTTT. Protein sequence: CSARDPGTGYDQPQHF.

V gene TRBV10-1 combines with J gene TRBJ2-7, with 13 bases that match TRBD2. V dropped 6 bases and J dropped 4; count of bases not matched to a gene: 3. From germline, CDR1 is WNHNN and CDR2 SYGVQD (reference sequence). This CDR3 spans 14 amino acids. The CDR3 sequence is CASRLAGGQYEQYF. The CDR3 nucleotides read TGCGCCAGCAGACTAGCGGGAGGGCAATACGAGCAGTACTTC.

This clonotype has a count of ten or more. This chain connects TRBV7-2 to TRBJ2-7; D could derive from TRBD1 or TRBD2 (5 bases each). CDR1 and CDR2 (germline): SGHTA, FQGNSA. The CDR3 totals 14 residues. The germline V and J ends were trimmed by 3 bases and 1 base, with 10 bases remaining between them. The CDR3 sequence is CASSFRDGSYEQYF. The DNA of the CDR3 is TGTGCCAGCAGCTTCCGGGACGGATCCTACGAGCAGTACTTC.

There are many counts of this clonotype. The chain employs TRBV10-3 and TRBJ2-7; the match to TRBD2 covers 9 bases. Trimming took 2 bases from V and 1 from J; bases not matched to a gene: 3. The length of the CDR3 is 15 residues. The germline CDR1 and CDR2 sequences are ENHRY and SYGVKD. CDR3 region: CAISERLAGSYEQYF. CDR3 bases: TGTGCCATCAGTGAGCGGCTAGCGGGATCCTACGAGCAGTACTTC.

The chain couples TRBV5-8 to TRBJ2-7, with TRBD1 matching over 7 bases. The CDR3 is 13 amino acids. Trimming took 7 bases from V and 0 from J; bases not matched to a gene: 4. The V gene's germline CDR1 is SGHTS and CDR2 YDEGEE. The CDR3 spells CASRNRGSYEQYF. The CDR3 DNA follows: TGTGCCAGCCGAAACAGGGGCTCCTACGAGCAGTACTTC.

This clonotype occurred many times. The genes are TRBV29-1 and TRBJ2-6; either TRBD1 or TRBD2 may supply D (6 bases each). CDR3 length: 16 amino acids. Germline V gives CDR1 SQVTM, CDR2 ANQGSEA. The ends were cut back, 6 bases at V and 1 base at J, with 16 bases in the middle. The CDR3 DNA follows: TGCAGCGTATACGGAGGGGGTGAATCTGGGGCCAACGTCCTGACTTTC. Protein product: CSVYGGGESGANVLTF.

This clonotype was counted ten times or more. The rearrangement uses TRBV12-3 or TRBV12-4 and TRBJ2-5, with 9 nucleotides matching TRBD2. This CDR3 is 14 amino acids long. The ends lost 5 bases at V and 5 bases at J; junction bases unmatched: 6. CDR3 in amino acids: CASSISGGGETQYF. For the CDR3, the DNA is TGTGCCAGCAGTATTAGCGGGGGCGGGGAGACCCAGTACTTC.

V and J are TRBV10-3 and TRBJ2-6; unclear D gene. Germline CDR1 ENHRY, CDR2 SYGVKD. The CDR3 has 14 amino acids. Trimming shortened V by 7 bases and J by 4 bases, and 11 bases separated the two germline ends. The CDR3 region is CAITVSPGANVLTF. The CDR3 DNA reads TGTGCCATCACAGTCTCCCCCGGGGCCAACGTCCTGACTTTC.

The sample holds a few counts of this clonotype. The chain links TRBV5-1 to TRBJ2-2, with 7 nucleotides matching TRBD2. Germline V gene data show CDR1 as SGHRS and CDR2 as YFSETQ. V shed 6 bases and J 1 base; nucleotides not matched to a gene: 6. This CDR3 region has 15 residues. The CDR3 protein is CASNKRGENTGELFF. DNA of the CDR3: TGCGCCAGCAACAAGCGGGGAGAGAACACCGGGGAGCTGTTTTTT.

This clonotype was picked up a small number of times. The chain is built from TRBV24-1 and TRBJ2-7; D is possibly TRBD1 (6 bases). Germline CDR1 reads KGHDR; CDR2 reads SFDVKD. This CDR3 comprises 12 residues. V lost 12 bases and J lost 0, with 11 bases in between. The CDR3 is CAGTQSSYEQYF. Written as DNA, the CDR3 is TGTGCCGGGACACAGAGCTCCTACGAGCAGTACTTC.

V usage is TRBV4-1 and J usage is TRBJ2-7, with 7 bases identical to TRBD1. The V gene's germline CDR1 is MGHRA and CDR2 YSYEKL. The CDR3 extends over 14 amino acids. J lost 4 bases, V lost 3 bases, and 6 bases had no gene match. DNA of the CDR3: TGCGCCAGCAGCCAGGGACAGCTCCCTTACGAGCAGTACTTC. Protein sequence: CASSQGQLPYEQYF.

On this clonotype itself: A junction boundary mismatches the germline segment, possibly from a read error. The rearrangement uses TRBV25-1 and TRBJ2-5; D unresolved. This CDR3 spans 9 amino acids. Germline CDR1 MGHDK, CDR2 SYGVNS. The CDR3 region is CPSQETQYF. CDR3 in DNA: TGTCCCAGCCAAGAGACCCAGTACTTC.